A selection of T cell receptor beta chains follows, all from one sample in a study of PD-1 blockade in classical Hodgkin lymphoma. Profiling relied on immunoSEQ multiplex PCR, and the TCRdb table lists in-frame clones only, not all of them. The table lists over 20,000 clones, 70% to 80% of them singletons. The material sequenced was peripheral blood mononuclear cells (PBMCs), taken before the second cycle of nivolumab. These receptors all come from a human donor with classical Hodgkin lymphoma. The CDR3 runs from the conserved cysteine through the conserved F or W. Fields, in order: V gene, J gene, D gene, clone size, CDR3 length, CDR3 DNA, CDR3 protein. A D gene is named only where the DNA matches it firmly. Size is stated for part of the rows, as once, few or many counts, or as a class when the clone is expanded.

>TRBV6-6|TRBJ1-1|NA|NA|15
TGTGCCAGCAGTTACGAAGAGGGAGGGCCGTTTAAAGCTTTCTTT
CASSYEEGGPFKAFF
>TRBV4-2|TRBJ2-2|NA|NA|17
TGTGCCAGCAGCCGATCAGGGGCCCCTGGCAACACCGGGGAGCTGTTTTTT
CASSRSGAPGNTGELFF
>TRBV28|TRBJ2-7|NA|NA|15
TGTGCCAGCAGTACCTCCACAGGGAGCTCCTACGAGCAGTACTTC
CASSTSTGSSYEQYF
>TRBV5-4|TRBJ2-7|NA|NA|15
TGTGCCAGCAGCTTGGGACCGGACGGGGTGTACGAGCAGTACTTC
CASSLGPDGVYEQYF
>TRBV6-5|TRBJ1-2|NA|NA|16
TGTGCCAGCAGTTACTCGGAGACCCGAATTAACTATGGCTACACCTTC
CASSYSETRINYGYTF
>TRBV2|TRBJ1-4|NA|NA|14
TGTGTCAGCAGTGAAACGAGGGGTCCGGAAAAACTGTTTTTT
CVSSETRGPEKLFF
>TRBV2|TRBJ2-6|NA|NA|16
TGTGCCAGCAGTGAAGTTTGGGGGCGGGGGGCCAACGTCCTGACTTTC
CASSEVWGRGANVLTF
>TRBV30|TRBJ1-5|NA|NA|13
TGTGCCTGGAGTAGGGCCGGCAATCAGCCCCAGCATTTT
CAWSRAGNQPQHF
>TRBV7-9|TRBJ2-1|TRBD2|once|15
TGTGCCAGCAGCGTCGGGACTAGCGGGGGGTATGAGCAGTTCTTC
CASSVGTSGGYEQFF
>TRBV19|TRBJ1-1|NA|once|13
TGTGCCAGTAGTATTGAAACAGACACTGAAGCTTTCTTT
CASSIETDTEAFF
>TRBV7-8|TRBJ1-1|NA|NA|13
TGTGCCAGCAGCTTAGAGCAGGGGTTGGGAGCTTTCTTT
CASSLEQGLGAFF
>TRBV20-1|TRBJ1-1|NA|NA|11
TGCAGTGTTGGAGGGAACACTGAAGCTTTCTTT
CSVGGNTEAFF
>TRBV7-2|TRBJ2-1|TRBD2|NA|14
TGTGCCAGCAGCTTTAGCCGCCGGGACTACGAGCAGTTCTTC
CASSFSRRDYEQFF
>TRBV6-5|TRBJ2-7|NA|NA|13
TGTGCCAGCAGTTACGGGGTGGGGAGCGAGCAGTACTTC
CASSYGVGSEQYF
>TRBV7-8|TRBJ1-3|NA|once|15
TGTGCCAGCAGCTTAGGCCCAGCCTCTGGAAACACCATATATTTT
CASSLGPASGNTIYF
>TRBV7-2|TRBJ2-7|NA|NA|15
TGTGCCAGCAGCATTGCCGGGATTTATTCCTACGAGCAGTACTTC
CASSIAGIYSYEQYF
>TRBV19|TRBJ1-1|NA|NA|13
TGTGCCAGTAGTATGAACAGGGTCTCTGAAGCTTTCTTT
CASSMNRVSEAFF
>TRBV14|TRBJ2-3|NA|NA|11
TGTGCCAGCAGCCCCGGGGCCCACCAGTATTTT
CASSPGAHQYF
>TRBV7-2|TRBJ2-3|TRBD2|NA|16
TGTGCCAGCAGCCCCGGGGAGGCGGGAGAAACAGATACGCAGTATTTT
CASSPGEAGETDTQYF